The 12 T cell receptor beta chains below all came from one sample that was sequenced in a study of T cells after yellow fever vaccination. In TCRdb, the 5' RACE reads were re-called with MiXCR into one record per CDR3 protein. The data contain approximately 120,000 distinct CDR3 sequences, about 8.2% of them singletons. The sequences come from CD8+ T cells sorted from PBMCs, collected on the day of the yellow fever booster vaccination. Every receptor here comes from a man between 18 and 35 years old who received the YFV17D yellow fever vaccine.

The table lists this clonotype with many counts. The chain employs TRBV20-1 and TRBJ1-1; D gene unclear. Trimming took off 2 bases at V and 5 bases at J, with 12 bases between the two ends. CDR3 size: 13 residues. CDR1 is DFQATT, CDR2 SNEGSKA, per germline (reference sequence). The CDR3 DNA reads TGCAGTGCTAGAAGCGCAGGAGAGACTGAAGCTTTCTTT. Protein sequence: CSARSAGETEAFF.

This clonotype has only a few counts. The chain has TRBV29-1 and TRBJ1-2; 7 bases match TRBD1. Unmatched junction bases numbered 12, after V lost 4 bases and J lost 4 bases. There are 15 residues in the CDR3. Germline lookup yields CDR1 SQVTM and CDR2 ANQGSEA. The CDR3 sequence is CSVGQVRGHVYGYTF. Here the CDR3 DNA reads TGCAGCGTTGGGCAAGTGAGGGGGCATGTCTATGGCTACACCTTC.

Ten or more counts support this clonotype. J is TRBJ2-3 and V is TRBV5-5, with D possibly called TRBD1 or TRBD2 (5 bases each). From germline, CDR1 is SGHKS and CDR2 YYEKEE (reference sequence). The CDR3 sequence is 15 residues long. V was shortened by 0 bases and J by 5 bases, with 13 bases between the two germline ends. The CDR3 loop is CASSLEEGYGDTQYF. The DNA for the CDR3 is TGTGCCAGCAGCTTGGAAGAGGGGTATGGAGATACGCAGTATTTT.

The gene calls are TRBV12-3 or TRBV12-4 and TRBJ2-1; 9 positions agree with TRBD2. Unmatched junction bases numbered 4, after V lost 1 base and J lost 9 bases. The CDR3 sequence is 14 residues long. CDR3: CASSLGGGASEQFF. The CDR3, as DNA: TGTGCCAGCAGTTTAGGCGGGGGGGCCAGTGAGCAGTTCTTC.

This rearrangement joins TRBV4-1 to TRBJ1-6; a weak D match, TRBD1 (6 bases). This CDR3 comprises 15 residues. In germline, CDR1 is MGHRA, CDR2 YSYEKL. V was pared by 1 base and J by 5 bases, with 9 bases between. In DNA form, the CDR3 reads TGCGCCAGCAGCCAAGTACAGGGTCATAATTCACCCCTCCACTTT. Amino acid sequence: CASSQVQGHNSPLHF.

This clonotype turned up a few times. This chain uses TRBV5-1 with TRBJ1-6; D uncertain. The germline V gene encodes CDR1 SGHRS and CDR2 YFSETQ. Between the trimmed V and J ends, which lost 5 bases and 0 bases, there was a span of 12 bases. The CDR3 runs to 16 residues. The CDR3 region has the DNA TGCGCCAGCAGGGGCCAGATCTTCTCCTATAATTCACCCCTCCACTTT. Its translation is CASRGQIFSYNSPLHF.

This chain links TRBV9 with TRBJ2-3, with TRBD2 identical over 8 bases. Germline lookup yields CDR1 SGDLS and CDR2 YYNGEE. J was trimmed by 1 base and V by 0 bases; bases with no gene match: 13. The CDR3 sequence is 19 residues long. The CDR3 reads CASSVAERGPTLRTDTQYF. The CDR3 nucleotides read TGTGCCAGCAGCGTAGCCGAGCGGGGGCCCACCCTCCGCACAGATACGCAGTATTTT.

There are a few counts of this clonotype. V usage is TRBV29-1 and J usage is TRBJ2-2, with unresolved D. The CDR3 length is 12 residues. Germline V gene lookup returns CDR1 SQVTM and CDR2 ANQGSEA. Trimming took off 8 bases at V and 2 bases at J, with 9 bases between the two ends. CDR3 region: CSKTDNTGELFF. CDR3 coding DNA: TGCAGCAAGACGGATAACACCGGGGAGCTGTTTTTT.

This chain links TRBV4-1 with TRBJ2-7; D unresolved. Germline V CDR1 and CDR2: MGHRA, YSYEKL. The V end lost 1 base, the J end lost 3 bases, and 7 bases lay between the germline ends. CDR3 length: 13 amino acids. As DNA, the CDR3 is TGCGCCAGCAGCCAAGCCTCCGACTACGAGCAGTACTTC. Its protein is CASSQASDYEQYF.

The V call is TRBV5-1, the J call TRBJ2-1, with 7 nucleotides matching TRBD2. This CDR3 comprises 15 residues. The J segment lost 7 bases and the V segment lost 1 base, leaving 8 bases of the junction unmatched. Germline V gene data show CDR1 as SGHRS and CDR2 as YFSETQ. CDR3 coding DNA: TGCGCCAGCAGCTTGATGGGGGGGGTTTTAAATGAGCAGTTCTTC. This codes for CASSLMGGVLNEQFF.

In its sample, this clonotype was seen a few times. The chain carries TRBV4-3 and TRBJ2-5; TRBD2 agrees at 14 bases. The CDR3 is made up of 17 amino acids. The ends lost 4 bases at V and 2 bases at J; junction bases unmatched: 6. From germline, CDR1 is LGHNA and CDR2 YSLEER. The CDR3 region is CASSLRTSGGFQETQYF. The DNA for the CDR3 is TGCGCCAGCAGCCTACGGACTAGCGGGGGGTTTCAAGAGACCCAGTACTTC.

The sample holds many counts of this clonotype. The V gene is TRBV7-6, the J gene TRBJ2-6; D is possibly TRBD1 (6 bases). V gave up 5 bases and J gave up 1 base, with 9 bases separating them. CDR3 length: 15 amino acids. Germline CDR1 SGHVS, CDR2 FNYEAQ. The CDR3 reads CASSGTGSGANVLTF. CDR3 DNA sequence: TGTGCCAGCAGCGGCACAGGGTCTGGGGCCAACGTCCTGACTTTC.